Given below is one T cell receptor (beta chain) in context. What this receptor recognizes is not known. Per-base qualities were not stored, and no clone one base away is much larger. The trial excluded patients who had a history of autoimmune disease or were on systemic immunosuppression. In every dose cohort, peripheral blood was drawn for TCR sequencing at baseline, cycle 4 day 1, and cycle 7 day 1. Samples were obtained from an open-label, multicenter, first-in-human phase I dose-escalation trial of ivuxolimab. Adults with locally advanced or metastatic head and neck squamous cell, hepatocellular, melanoma or renal cell carcinoma were enrolled in the trial. Before TCR sequencing, CD4+ T cells and CD8+ T cells were sorted from peripheral blood as separate populations. The record originates from a study of OX40 agonist ivuxolimab in advanced cancers. With regard to the full study: Ivuxolimab, which targeted the costimulatory receptor OX40 (CD134), was an agonistic, fully human IgG2 monoclonal antibody. Intravenous ivuxolimab was administered to patients every 2 weeks at six dose levels: 0.01, 0.1, 0.3, 1.5, 3 and 10 mg/kg. Of the 52 patients in dose escalation, approximately 20 had hepatocellular carcinoma, some 15 had melanoma, 9 had renal cell carcinoma and 9 had head and neck cancer. In the dose-escalation cohort, 75% to 90% of patients were male, and the mean age was approximately 60 years with a range of roughly 20 to 85. Patients were allowed to have had prior anti-PD-1, anti-PD-L1 or anti-CTLA-4 therapy, and approximately 43% of the dose-escalation patients had previously received checkpoint inhibitors. Three dose-escalation patients achieved partial responses, one with hepatocellular carcinoma and two with cutaneous melanoma. The purpose of peripheral TCRbeta sequencing was to test whether ivuxolimab changed TCR sequence diversity and led to clonal T-cell expansion. The paper covers the monotherapy dose-escalation part of the phase I ivuxolimab trial, which included N ≈ 57 patients.

The V and J ends are trimmed by 3 bases and 8 bases, leaving 13 bases between them. According to the germline V gene, CDR1 reads SNHLY and CDR2 reads FYNNEI. There are 13 amino acids in the CDR3, from cysteine to phenylalanine inclusive. Only CDR3 DNA is held: 39 bases, read in frame from base 1. Points the paper makes about the study in general: At doses of 0.1 to 3.0 mg/kg, clonal expansion of both CD4+ and CD8+ T cells in blood was seen between baseline and week 6. After ivuxolimab, more expanded clones were found on average in CD8+ T cells than in CD4+ T cells. The antigen specificity of the clonally expanded peripheral T cells was not determined. Low levels of normalized T-cell clonal expansion were also seen in some patients who did not respond. In the 0.1-3.0 mg/kg groups, partial responders had among the lowest normalized peripheral clonal expansion, particularly in CD8+ T cells.

For sequencing of the TCRbeta CDR3 region, genomic DNA was extracted from the sorted cells. TCRbeta CDR3 regions were sequenced using the immunoSEQ Assay. TCRdb provides this immuneACCESS table in a form limited to in-frame rearrangements. Some clones are lacking; in checked studies, under half of them reflect an unresolved V gene, and why the rest are absent is not known. This sample is represented by 65,000 to 85,000 clones; about 90% of them were singletons. The ten top clones hold more than 3.5% of the sample. This receptor chain uses TRBV2 and TRBJ1-2; TRBD1 could be the D gene, as 5 bases match. The sequence came from an adult with an advanced solid tumor such as melanoma, head and neck, liver or kidney cancer. The sample consisted of CD4+ or CD8+ T cells sorted from blood, taken in a trial of the OX40 agonist ivuxolimab. In nucleotide form, the sequence is TGTGCCAGCAGTGAGCAAGGGGTTAAGGGCTACACCTTC. Its amino acids are CASSEQGVKGYTF.